The rows below give T cell receptor beta chains drawn from one sample of a study of OX40 agonist ivuxolimab in advanced cancers. TCRdb's table, derived via immunoSEQ multiplex PCR, lists solely in-frame clones and lacks some. The table has some 80,000 clones, approximately 90% seen once. Specimen: CD4+ or CD8+ T cells sorted from blood, collected in a trial of the OX40 agonist ivuxolimab. The source of these receptors is an adult with an advanced solid tumor such as melanoma, head and neck, liver or kidney cancer. Each CDR3 is given with its conserved first and last residue. The D gene is left open where the match is weak. The size of a clone is reported for some rows only, either as once, few or many, or as a class for expanded clones.

>TRBD2|TRBJ2-1|TRBV15|NA
CATGSSGRVYNEQFF
TGTGCCACAGGATCTAGCGGGAGAGTCTACAATGAGCAGTTCTTC
>TRBD1|TRBJ1-5|TRBV10-3|few
CAISDRENQPQHF
TGTGCCATCAGCGACAGGGAGAATCAGCCCCAGCATTTT
>TRBD2|TRBJ2-7|TRBV10-1|NA
CASSESSGRKEQYF
TGCGCCAGCAGTGAGTCGAGCGGGAGGAAAGAGCAGTACTTC
>NA|TRBJ1-2|TRBV28|NA
CASSSRGGVNYGYTF
TGTGCCAGCAGTTCCCGGGGGGGAGTTAACTATGGCTACACCTTC
>NA|TRBJ1-3|TRBV7-2|NA
CASSLDTGASGNTIYF
TGTGCCAGCAGCTTAGATACAGGAGCCTCTGGAAACACCATATATTTT
>NA|TRBJ1-1|TRBV19|NA
CASSWDQNTEAFF
TGTGCCAGTAGTTGGGACCAGAACACTGAAGCTTTCTTT
>NA|TRBJ2-5|TRBV28|NA
CASSTQETQYF
TGTGCCAGCAGTACACAAGAGACCCAGTACTTC
>NA|TRBJ1-1|TRBV5-1|NA
CASSLDRNTEAFF
TGCGCCAGCAGCTTGGACAGGAACACTGAAGCTTTCTTT
>TRBD2|TRBJ2-3|TRBV6-6|NA
CASSSSGRAADTQYF
TGTGCCAGCAGTTCTAGCGGGAGGGCCGCAGATACGCAGTATTTT
>NA|TRBJ2-1|TRBV7-3|NA
CASSLNIGPYNEQFF
TGTGCCAGCAGCTTAAATATTGGCCCCTACAATGAGCAGTTCTTC
>NA|TRBJ1-2|TRBV15|few
CATSRGGLGYGYTF
TGTGCCACCAGCAGAGGTGGGTTGGGCTATGGCTACACCTTC
>NA|TRBJ1-5|TRBV6-6|NA
CASSYTWSGQPQHF
TGTGCCAGCAGTTACACGTGGTCGGGTCAGCCCCAGCATTTT
>NA|TRBJ1-2|TRBV29-1|NA
CSVELAYGYTF
TGCAGCGTTGAACTCGCCTATGGCTACACCTTC
>NA|TRBJ2-7|TRBV28|NA
CASSSGGAPYEQYF
TGTGCCAGCAGTTCCGGCGGGGCCCCCTACGAGCAGTACTTC
>TRBD1|TRBJ2-7|TRBV6-5|NA
CASRDLTGIYEQYF
TGTGCCAGCAGAGACCTGACAGGGATCTACGAGCAGTACTTC
>NA|TRBJ2-1|TRBV6-1|NA
CAGASGAGIYNEQFF
TGTGCCGGAGCTTCGGGGGCAGGGATCTACAATGAGCAGTTCTTC
>NA|TRBJ2-2|TRBV5-1|NA
CASSPGGLSRTGELFF
TGCGCCAGCAGTCCCGGAGGATTGTCCCGAACCGGGGAGCTGTTTTTT
>NA|TRBJ2-7|TRBV6-4|few
CASSDPSTRDYEQYF
TGTGCCAGCAGTGACCCTTCGACAAGGGACTACGAGCAGTACTTC
>NA|TRBJ1-4|TRBV18|NA
CASSAALTTNEKLFF
TGTGCCAGCTCCGCCGCCCTCACAACTAATGAAAAACTGTTTTTT
>NA|TRBJ1-2|TRBV6-5|NA
CASSPRGVEGYTF
TGTGCCAGCAGCCCCCGAGGGGTCGAGGGCTACACCTTC
>NA|TRBJ2-4|TRBV7-2|NA
CASSSQHRLGADIQYF
TGTGCCAGCAGCTCCCAGCATAGACTAGGGGCAGACATTCAGTACTTC
>NA|TRBJ2-5|TRBV13|NA
CASSPGRAGETQYF
TGTGCCAGCAGTCCAGGCAGGGCGGGGGAGACCCAGTACTTC
>NA|TRBJ1-2|TRBV6-5|NA
CASSYSGRVGNYGYTF
TGTGCCAGCAGTTACTCCGGTAGGGTGGGTAACTATGGCTACACCTTC
>TRBD1|TRBJ1-4|TRBV11-2|NA
CASRRWGQGSANEKLFF
TGTGCCAGCAGGCGTTGGGGACAGGGGTCCGCTAATGAAAAACTGTTTTTT
>NA|TRBJ2-3|TRBV4-1|NA
CASSQRDGPDTQYF
TGCGCCAGCAGCCAAAGGGACGGTCCAGATACGCAGTATTTT
>NA|TRBJ1-5|TRBV18|NA
CASSPGQINQPQHF
TGTGCCAGCTCACCGGGTCAGATCAATCAGCCCCAGCATTTT
>TRBD2|TRBJ2-7|TRBV7-8|NA
CASSLRREGSSESYEQYF
TGTGCCAGCAGCTTACGGCGGGAGGGTTCTTCGGAATCCTACGAGCAGTACTTC
>TRBD2|TRBJ2-7|TRBV7-2|NA
CASSPSPTRGYEQYF
TGTGCCAGCAGCCCTTCCCCAACGCGGGGGTACGAGCAGTACTTC
>TRBD1|TRBJ2-1|TRBV7-6|NA
CASRPGQGINEQFF
TGTGCCAGCAGACCGGGACAGGGAATCAATGAGCAGTTCTTC
>NA|TRBJ1-1|TRBV7-9|NA
CASSFNSVNTEAFF
TGTGCCAGCAGCTTTAATTCCGTTAACACTGAAGCTTTCTTT
>TRBD2|TRBJ2-7|TRBV20-1|NA
CSAGAAGGVF
TGCAGTGCAGGAGCGGCGGGAGGTGTTTTC
>NA|TRBJ2-5|TRBV5-6|NA
CASSLDQETQYF
TGTGCCAGCAGCTTGGACCAAGAGACCCAGTACTTC
>NA|TRBJ1-3|TRBV4-2|NA
CASSQGYLGNTIYF
TGTGCCAGCAGCCAAGGTTATTTAGGAAACACCATATATTTT
>TRBD2|TRBJ2-4|TRBV18|NA
CASSPGTSGRDIQYF
TGTGCCAGCTCGCCCGGGACTAGCGGGAGAGACATTCAGTACTTC
>TRBD2|TRBJ2-3|TRBV5-1|NA
CASRQLAGLTDTQYF
TGCGCCAGCAGACAACTAGCGGGCCTCACAGATACGCAGTATTTT
>TRBD1|TRBJ2-1|TRBV9|NA
CASSASGTGGYRQFF
TGTGCCAGCAGCGCCAGCGGGACAGGGGGATATCGGCAGTTCTTC
>TRBD1|TRBJ2-7|TRBV10-3|NA
CATKGDRENEQYF
TGTGCCACCAAGGGGGACAGGGAAAACGAGCAGTACTTC
>NA|TRBJ2-7|TRBV28|NA
CASRPGQGRLYEQYF
TGTGCCAGCAGGCCGGGTCAGGGAAGGCTATACGAGCAGTACTTC
>NA|TRBJ2-2|TRBV5-1|once
CASSVKTGELFF
TGCGCCAGCAGCGTGAAGACCGGGGAGCTGTTTTTT
>NA|TRBJ2-1|TRBV29-1|NA
CSGQPANEQFF
TGCAGCGGACAACCCGCCAATGAGCAGTTCTTC
>NA|TRBJ2-7|TRBV12-5|NA
CASGPRLVSDEQYF
TGTGCTAGTGGTCCCCGACTAGTTTCCGACGAGCAGTACTTC
>NA|TRBJ2-7|TRBV11-2|NA
CASSFGGTPYEQYF
TGTGCCAGCAGCTTCGGCGGAACCCCCTACGAGCAGTACTTC
>TRBD1|TRBJ1-4|TRBV5-4|NA
CASSSTGGQAGEKLFF
TGTGCCAGCAGCTCAACCGGGGGACAGGCCGGGGAAAAACTGTTTTTT
>TRBD1|TRBJ2-1|TRBV28|once
CASSIGQGREQFF
TGTGCCAGCAGTATCGGACAGGGTAGGGAGCAGTTCTTC
>NA|TRBJ1-3|TRBV4-1|NA
CASSQDGGRDTIYF
TGCGCCAGCAGCCAAGATGGAGGACGAGACACCATATATTTT
>NA|TRBJ1-5|TRBV18|once
CASSTGQSSNQPQHF
TGTGCCAGCTCAACAGGACAGTCTAGCAATCAGCCCCAGCATTTT